The source of this T cell receptor (beta chain) is a study of control samples from healthy donors and cancer patients. Profiling relied on immunoSEQ multiplex PCR, and the TCRdb table lists in-frame clones only, not all of them. The sample lists 150,000 to 200,000 clones, approximately 94% seen once, with 12% to 15% in the top ten. After removal of 1 base from V and 2 bases from J, the junction contained 10 bases not matched to a gene. The CDR3 sequence is 17 residues long. CDR1 is SGHDN and CDR2 is FVKESK in the germline V gene. V usage is TRBV14 and J usage is TRBJ1-1, with TRBD1 matching 7 bases. Sequenced sample: PBMCs. This clonotype originated in a man aged 55-75 years with colorectal cancer. CDR3 sequence: CASSQGPRGKGNTEAFF. The CDR3 DNA sequence: TGTGCCAGCAGCCAAGGCCCCAGGGGGAAGGGAAACACTGAAGCTTTCTTT. The full variable domain, rest sourced from reference TRBV14 and TRBJ1-1, is EAGVTQFPSHSVIEKGQTVTLRCDPISGHDNLYWYRRVMGKEIKFLLHFVKESKQDESGMPNNRFLAERTGGTYSTLKVQPAELEDSGVYFCASSQGPRGKGNTEAFFGQGTRLTVV.